This T cell receptor (beta chain) emerged from a study of cytomegalovirus exposure and HLA in healthy donors. Notes on the study in general: Later analysis suggested most CMV-associated TCR beta chains were HLA-restricted. The study reported that TCR beta sequences accurately predicted HLA-A and HLA-B alleles in most subjects. The study labeled about 160 TCR beta chains cytomegalovirus-associated.

With 60 Vbeta and 13 Jbeta primers, the PCR was carried out. Data came from immunoSEQ multiplex PCR; TCRdb stores just in-frame clones and leaves some out. Of about 110,000 clones listed, 81% are singletons. The CDR3 is 19 amino acids. The germline V gene encodes CDR1 PRHDT and CDR2 FYEKMQ (reference sequence). The V gene end was trimmed by 0 bases and the J gene end by 2 bases; junction bases not matched to a gene: 10. With regard to this clone: Antigen: not known.

V usage is TRBV13 and J usage is TRBJ2-3; 11 bases are a match to TRBD2. Input material: PBMCs. This receptor was identified in a woman in her thirties in good health and CMV-seronegative. The CDR3 is CASSLGLAGGGKHTDTQYF. The DNA of the CDR3 is TGTGCCAGCAGCTTAGGCCTAGCGGGAGGAGGTAAACACACAGATACGCAGTATTTT.